One and the same sample provided the 13 T cell receptor beta chains below, sequenced in a study of shared clonotypes between healthy human individuals. Method: immunoSEQ multiplex PCR; TCRdb's copy keeps in-frame clones and lacks some. This table holds about 520,000 clones, about 85% found once. Material: PBMCs. Receptor source: a woman in her 40s in good health. Some clones in this sample may be carry-over from other donors' samples.

The V gene is TRBV7-8, the J gene TRBJ2-5, with D perhaps matching TRBD1 (7 bases). The J call may be faulty, since TRBJ2-7 better matches the DNA end. Germline V gene data show CDR1 as SGHVS and CDR2 as FQNEAQ. This CDR3 contains 14 residues. The CDR3 bases are TGTGCCAGCAGCCAGGGGGGCCCCCGAGACGAGCAGTACTTC. Translation: CASSQGGPRDEQYF.

The chain carries TRBV11-1 and TRBJ2-4; maybe TRBD1 (5 bases). The CDR3 is 15 amino acids. V lost 3 bases and J 0 bases, leaving 9 bases between the germline ends. Germline V gene data show CDR1 as SGHAT and CDR2 as FQDESV (reference sequence). In DNA, the CDR3 is TGTGCCAGCAGCTTTAGTAGGGGAGCCAAAAACATTCAGTACTTC. Protein product: CASSFSRGAKNIQYF. The full variable domain, with the rest looked up from reference TRBV11-1 and TRBJ2-4, is EAEVAQSPRYKITEKSQAVAFWCDPISGHATLYWYRQILGQGPELLVQFQDESVVDDSQLPKDRFSAERLKGVDSTLKIQPAELGDSAMYLCASSFSRGAKNIQYFGAGTRLSVL.

The gene calls are TRBV30 and TRBJ2-5, with 15 bases lining up with TRBD2. The CDR3 runs to 15 residues. V lost 1 base, J lost 5 bases, and 2 bases stayed unmatched. Germline V gives CDR1 GTSNPN, CDR2 SVGIG (reference sequence). The CDR3 sequence: CAWSDGTSGGETQYF. Here the CDR3 DNA reads TGTGCCTGGAGTGACGGGACTAGCGGGGGGGAGACCCAGTACTTC.

The CDR3 sequence is CASSGISRGNTGELFF. The CDR3 DNA is TGTGCCAGCAGCGGGATTTCAAGGGGGAACACCGGGGAGCTGTTTTTT. The rearrangement links TRBV9 to TRBJ2-2; D may be TRBD1 (5 bases). Per germline, CDR1 SGDLS and CDR2 YYNGEE. This CDR3 contains 16 residues. Trimming removed 3 bases at V and 1 base at J, with 13 bases between. The full variable domain, completed using reference TRBV9 and TRBJ2-2, is DSGVTQTPKHLITATGQRVTLRCSPRSGDLSVYWYQQSLDQGLQFLIQYYNGEERAKGNILERFSAQQFPDLHSELNLSSLELGDSALYFCASSGISRGNTGELFFGEGSRLTVL.

The V gene is TRBV11-1, the J gene TRBJ2-1, with D perhaps matching TRBD2 (5 bases). Germline CDR1 and CDR2: SGHAT and FQDESV (reference sequence). The CDR3 contains 16 residues. Deletions cut 1 base from V and 4 bases from J, with 14 bases between. The CDR3 spells CASSLGMGVVYNEQFF. The DNA of the CDR3 is TGTGCCAGCAGCTTAGGAATGGGAGTGGTATACAATGAGCAGTTCTTC.

V gene TRBV7-2 combines with J gene TRBJ2-7; no clear D. This CDR3 is built from 18 residues. V was clipped by 6 bases and J by 4 bases, with 28 bases between them. Germline CDR1 reads SGHTA; CDR2 reads FQGNSA. In nucleotides, the CDR3 is TGTGCCAGCAGACCCCTGGCAAGGTGGCAGGTACCAATTTACGAGCAGTACTTC. This translates into CASRPLARWQVPIYEQYF.

Of note for this clone: In the same sample, other DNA sequences code for this CDR3. V and J are TRBV28 and TRBJ1-2; possible D gene TRBD1, 5 bases. V lost 4 bases and J 6 bases, leaving 9 bases between the germline ends. From germline, CDR1 is MDHEN and CDR2 SYDVKM. The CDR3 contains 12 residues. The CDR3 sequence: CASSSGTDGYTF. In DNA form, the CDR3 reads TGTGCCAGCAGTTCCGGGACGGATGGCTACACCTTC.

Notes on this clone: This may be a read error, as it is one base from a much larger clone. Other DNA sequences in the sample encode the same CDR3. The rearrangement joins TRBV27 to TRBJ2-7; 9 nucleotides align to TRBD2. The CDR3 runs 17 residues. The germline gives CDR1 MNHEY, CDR2 SMNVEV (reference sequence). CDR3 bases: TGTGCCAGCAGTTACAAAGGGGCGGGAGGGCCAGACTACGAGCAGTACTTT. Protein: CASSYKGAGGPDYEQYF.

This clone has just one count. It is likely a read error: a sequence one base away is far more abundant. This chain connects TRBV29-1 to TRBJ1-2; no clear D gene. Germline values: CDR1 SQVTM, CDR2 ANQGSEA. This CDR3 contains 12 residues. The CDR3 DNA is TGCAGCGTTGTCTGGACGAACTATGGCTGCACCTTC. Its translation: CSVVWTNYGCTF.

The J gene is TRBJ1-1, the V gene TRBV10-3; D ambiguous. V lost 0 bases, J lost 6 bases, and 8 bases lay in between. Germline CDR1 and CDR2: ENHRY and SYGVKD. CDR3 size: 13 residues. Here the CDR3 reads CAISESWVAEAFF. CDR3 sequence (DNA): TGTGCCATCAGTGAGTCATGGGTCGCTGAAGCTTTCTTT.

The genes are TRBV20-1 and TRBJ1-2; D ambiguous. Between the trimmed V and J ends, which lost 5 bases and 3 bases, there was a span of 7 bases. This CDR3 has 11 amino acids. The germline CDR1 and CDR2 sequences are DFQATT and SNEGSKA (reference sequence). The CDR3 region is CSAGKDYGYTF. The CDR3 DNA follows: TGCAGTGCTGGAAAAGACTATGGCTACACCTTC.

This clone was seen a few times. The CDR3 reads CASSLFRAGTEAFF. For the CDR3, the DNA is TGTGCCAGCAGTTTATTCAGGGCTGGGACTGAAGCTTTCTTT. The chain recombines TRBV28 with TRBJ1-1; tentative D call: TRBD1 (5 bases). Trimming removed 1 base at V and 5 bases at J, with 11 bases between. Germline CDR1 and CDR2: MDHEN and SYDVKM. This CDR3 comprises 14 residues.

A word on this clone: A read error is likely here: a far larger clone is one base away. V and J are TRBV30 and TRBJ1-5; unclear D gene. Germline CDR1 is GTSNPN and CDR2 is SVGIG (reference sequence). The CDR3 is made up of 13 amino acids. Trimming removed 4 bases from V and 4 bases from J, with 11 bases in between. Here the CDR3 DNA reads TGTGCCTGGAATATGGTGGGTAATCAGCCCCAGCATTTT. This encodes CAWNMVGNQPQHF.